The next 31 T cell receptor beta chains were all read from a single sample in a study of blood T cell repertoires in COVID-19. Some clones are missing from TCRdb's copy, which holds only in-frame ones; the method was immunoSEQ multiplex PCR. This table holds some 270,000 clones, about 85% found once. Sequences were obtained from peripheral blood. The receptors derive from a human donor with COVID-19, enrolled during active disease. The donor label of this sample is uncertain.

This clone was recorded once. V usage is TRBV5-1 and J usage is TRBJ2-7, with 9 bases identical to TRBD2. The junction had 11 bases not matched to a gene; V was cut back by 5 bases and J by 5 bases. This CDR3 spans 15 amino acids. Per the germline V gene, CDR1 is SGHRS and CDR2 is YFSETQ. The CDR3 DNA reads TGCGCCAGCAGTGATTCCGGGACTAGCTTCGACGAGCAGTACTTC. Its protein is CASSDSGTSFDEQYF.

The chain links TRBV19 to TRBJ1-4; perhaps TRBD1 as D (5 bases). The germline gives CDR1 LNHDA, CDR2 SQIVND (reference sequence). Trimming took 6 bases from V and 0 from J, leaving 8 bases between them. The CDR3 has 14 residues. DNA for the CDR3: TGTGCCAGTAGAGACAGTGCAACTAATGAAAAACTGTTTTTT. It specifies CASRDSATNEKLFF.

The V call is TRBV6-2 or TRBV6-3, the J call TRBJ2-3, with 13 positions matching TRBD2. From germline, CDR1 is MNHEY and CDR2 SVGEGT. The CDR3 loop spans 16 amino acids. V lost 2 bases to trimming and J lost 5 bases; unmatched junction nucleotides: 4. CDR3 sequence reads: CASSYGGLAGRDTQYF. Here the CDR3 DNA reads TGTGCCAGCAGTTACGGGGGACTAGCGGGACGAGATACGCAGTATTTT.

V and J are TRBV28 and TRBJ1-2; D is ambiguous. CDR3 length: 13 amino acids. Trimming took off 1 base at V and 8 bases at J, with 11 bases between the two ends. CDR1 MDHEN and CDR2 SYDVKM come from the germline V gene. CDR3 residues: CASSLFLGSGYTF. CDR3 DNA: TGTGCCAGCAGTTTATTTCTTGGGAGCGGCTACACCTTC.

In its sample, this clone is medium-sized. This chain uses TRBV5-6 with TRBJ1-5; D is uncertain. Germline assignment: CDR1 SGHDT and CDR2 YYEEEE. The CDR3 is 16 amino acids. Trimming cost V 2 bases and J 0 bases, with 12 bases left between them. The CDR3 DNA reads TGTGCCAGCAGCTTCCCCAGGCCGAATAGCAATCAGCCCCAGCATTTT. Amino acids: CASSFPRPNSNQPQHF. The full variable domain, in which reference TRBV5-6 and TRBJ1-5 provide the parts outside the CDR3, is DAGVTQSPTHLIKTRGQQVTLRCSPKSGHDTVSWYQQALGQGPQFIFQYYEEEERQRGNFPDRFSGHQFPNYSSELNVNALLLGDSALYLCASSFPRPNSNQPQHFGDGTRLSIL.

The chain couples TRBV27 to TRBJ2-2; 10 bases fit TRBD2. The germline CDR1 and CDR2 sequences are MNHEY and SMNVEV (reference sequence). J gave up 5 bases and V 5 bases, and 8 bases lay outside the gene matches. The length of the CDR3 is 16 residues. The CDR3 DNA follows: TGTGCCAGCAGTCCCCTAGCGGGAGTGAGAACCGGGGAGCTGTTTTTT. Translation gives CASSPLAGVRTGELFF.

In nucleotides, the CDR3 is TGTGCCAGCAAACCGGGGTCAACTAATGAAAAACTGTTTTTT. Protein: CASKPGSTNEKLFF. The genes are TRBV2 and TRBJ1-4, with no clear D. This CDR3 comprises 14 residues. V lost 7 bases and J lost 0, with 9 bases in between. Germline V gene data show CDR1 as SNHLY and CDR2 as FYNNEI.

The rearrangement uses TRBV18 and TRBJ1-1; 8 bases match TRBD1. Germline assignment: CDR1 KGHSH and CDR2 LQKENI. J lost 5 bases, V lost 6 bases, and 5 bases had no gene match. The length of the CDR3 is 13 residues. DNA for the CDR3: TGTGCCAGCTCGGCTCAGGGGGCGACTGAAGCTTTCTTT. Protein product: CASSAQGATEAFF.

The chain uses TRBV19 and TRBJ2-7; TRBD2 aligns across 10 bases. CDR1 and CDR2 from the germline V gene are LNHDA and SQIVND (reference sequence). The CDR3 extends over 14 amino acids. After removal of 2 bases from V and 6 bases from J, the junction contained 4 bases not matched to a gene. The CDR3 here is CASSILAGALEQYF. In nucleotides, the CDR3 is TGTGCCAGTAGTATACTAGCGGGAGCCCTCGAGCAGTACTTC.

The J gene is TRBJ2-7, the V gene TRBV19, with 7 bases fitting TRBD2. V was clipped by 7 bases and J by 1 base; unmatched bases: 7. Germline V gene lookup returns CDR1 LNHDA and CDR2 SQIVND (reference sequence). The CDR3 consists of 14 residues. CDR3 in amino acids: CASTPGSGSYEQYF. The CDR3 region has the DNA TGTGCCAGTACCCCGGGTAGCGGGTCCTACGAGCAGTACTTC.

This chain connects TRBV9 to TRBJ1-1, with TRBD1 as a possible D gene (5 bases). The CDR3 contains 18 residues. Looked up from germline, CDR1 is SGDLS and CDR2 is YYNGEE. The V gene lost 4 bases and the J gene lost 4 bases, with 26 bases spanning the gap. DNA for the CDR3: TGTGCCAGCAGCCCCCAAACGGGGCAGGGAGGTTCGGGCACTGAAGCTTTCTTT. Its protein is CASSPQTGQGGSGTEAFF.

The chain links TRBV5-4 to TRBJ2-1; the D gene is possibly TRBD2 (6 bases). Germline-derived CDR1 and CDR2 are SGHNT and YYREEE (reference sequence). The CDR3 spans 14 residues. V shed 0 bases and J shed 4 bases, with 8 bases lying between them. CDR3 DNA sequence: TGTGCCAGCAGCTTGGGGACTACTTACAATGAGCAGTTCTTC. Residues: CASSLGTTYNEQFF.

Only one count was recorded for this clone. The rearrangement uses TRBV3-1 (or the pseudogene TRBV3-2) and TRBJ2-7; 10 bases are shared with TRBD2. The junction had 10 bases not matched to a gene; V was cut back by 5 bases and J by 3 bases. In germline, CDR1 is LGHDT, CDR2 YNNKEL (reference sequence). This CDR3 is 16 amino acids long. CDR3 protein: CASSSPRLAGVYEQYF. Here the CDR3 DNA reads TGTGCCAGCAGCTCCCCCCGGCTAGCGGGAGTCTACGAGCAGTACTTC.

This chain uses TRBV9 with TRBJ2-1; TRBD2 aligns across 13 bases. This CDR3 spans 13 amino acids. The germline V gene encodes CDR1 SGDLS and CDR2 YYNGEE. V shed 6 bases and J 9 bases; nucleotides not matched to a gene: 3. The CDR3 coding sequence is TGTGCCAGCACGGGACTAGCGGGAACTGAGCAGTTCTTC. Amino acid sequence: CASTGLAGTEQFF.

DNA for the CDR3: TGTGCCAGTCGAATAACTTTCTATGGCTACACCTTC. It yields the protein CASRITFYGYTF. The genes are TRBV28 and TRBJ1-2; D ambiguous. The V gene lost 9 bases and the J gene lost 4 bases, with 12 bases spanning the gap. CDR3 length: 12 residues. The germline V gene has CDR1 MDHEN and CDR2 SYDVKM.

V is TRBV9 and J is TRBJ1-1, with 7 bases fitting TRBD1. V was clipped by 0 bases and J by 2 bases; unmatched bases: 4. The CDR3 totals 15 residues. Germline CDR1 and CDR2: SGDLS and YYNGEE. The CDR3 DNA reads as TGTGCCAGCAGCGTAGCTACAGGGGACAACACTGAAGCTTTCTTT. This codes for CASSVATGDNTEAFF.

The V and J genes are TRBV19 and TRBJ2-3, with D possibly being TRBD1 (6 bases). The germline CDR1 and CDR2 sequences are LNHDA and SQIVND (reference sequence). The V gene lost 7 bases and the J gene lost 5 bases, with 7 bases spanning the gap. The CDR3 consists of 11 residues. CDR3 residues: CASKQGDTQYF. CDR3 coding DNA: TGTGCCAGTAAACAGGGAGATACGCAGTATTTT.

This chain joins TRBV6-1 and TRBJ2-1; D remains unclear. Germline lookup yields CDR1 MNHNS and CDR2 SASEGT. This CDR3 is built from 13 residues. The V end lost 2 bases, the J end lost 4 bases, and 6 bases lay between the germline ends. DNA for the CDR3: TGTGCCAGCAGTGAACAAGAGTACAATGAGCAGTTCTTC. Translated: CASSEQEYNEQFF.

The genes are TRBV7-3 and TRBJ2-1; TRBD1 matches 9 bases. CDR1 SGHTA and CDR2 FQGTGA come from the germline V gene. The CDR3 totals 16 residues. The J segment lost 7 bases and the V segment lost 0 bases, leaving 7 bases of the junction unmatched. The CDR3 reads CASSLTRTGVRNEQFF. The CDR3 nucleotides read TGTGCCAGCAGCTTAACGAGGACAGGGGTCAGGAATGAGCAGTTCTTC.

This sequence joins TRBV11-3 and TRBJ2-7; possible D gene TRBD2, 5 bases. Germline CDR1 reads SGHNT; CDR2 reads YENEEA. The CDR3 is made up of 12 amino acids. V shed 5 bases and J shed 5 bases, with 10 bases lying between them. The CDR3 loop is CASSNGIHEQYF. The CDR3 DNA follows: TGTGCCAGCAGCAACGGGATTCACGAGCAGTACTTC.

This clone was detected only once. The DNA of the CDR3 is TGTGCCAGCAGCGGTTACAGGGGGGATAGCTATGGCTACACCTTC. Encoded protein: CASSGYRGDSYGYTF. The chain joins TRBV27 to TRBJ1-2, with 8 bases aligning to TRBD1. In germline, CDR1 is MNHEY, CDR2 SMNVEV (reference sequence). The CDR3 sequence is 15 residues long. After removal of 6 bases from V and 4 bases from J, the junction contained 10 bases not matched to a gene.

V usage is TRBV6-1 and J usage is TRBJ1-1, with TRBD1 as a possible D gene (6 bases). This CDR3 is built from 16 residues. CDR1 MNHNS and CDR2 SASEGT come from the germline V gene. Trimming stripped 4 bases from V and 1 base from J, with 16 bases between. For the CDR3, the DNA is TGTGCCAGCAGTGCCAGGGGAGGGGCTCGGAACACTGAAGCTTTCTTT. Residues: CASSARGGARNTEAFF.

The rearrangement links TRBV7-2 to TRBJ1-2; a weak D match, TRBD1 (6 bases). The CDR3 spans 14 residues. V was pared by 4 bases and J by 3 bases, with 12 bases between. CDR1 is SGHTA, CDR2 FQGNSA, per germline. CDR3 amino acids: CASSSGVGDYGYTF. DNA for the CDR3: TGTGCCAGCAGCTCAGGGGTGGGTGACTATGGCTACACCTTC.

As concerns this clone: This specimen includes other DNA sequences encoding the same CDR3. J is TRBJ2-7 and V is TRBV11-2; 7 bases fit TRBD2. The length of the CDR3 is 11 residues. In germline, CDR1 is SGHAT, CDR2 FQNNGV. Losses at the gene ends were 4 bases for V and 6 bases for J; bases not matched to a gene: 0. CDR3 residues: CASSSGGEQYF. In DNA form, the CDR3 reads TGTGCCAGCAGCTCGGGGGGCGAGCAGTACTTC. The full variable domain, with the rest looked up from reference TRBV11-2 and TRBJ2-7, is EAGVAQSPRYKIIEKRQSVAFWCNPISGHATLYWYQQILGQGPKLLIQFQNNGVVDDSQLPKDRFSAERLKGVDSTLKIQPAKLEDSAVYLCASSSGGEQYFGPGTRLTVT.

The V and J genes are TRBV12-3 or TRBV12-4 and TRBJ2-1; the D gene is possibly TRBD2 (5 bases). Trimming shortened V by 5 bases and J by 7 bases, and 12 bases separated the two germline ends. The CDR3 runs to 13 residues. Here the CDR3 DNA reads TGTGCCAGCAGTCCCCCCCCGGGGAATGAGCAGTTCTTC. Its protein product is CASSPPPGNEQFF.

The chain has TRBV7-3 and TRBJ2-2; the match to TRBD2 covers 15 bases. This CDR3 is built from 18 residues. V lost 5 bases, J lost 5 bases, and 9 bases stayed unmatched. Germline V gene data show CDR1 as SGHTA and CDR2 as FQGTGA. The CDR3 protein is CASSLSGTSGRQTGELFF. CDR3 nucleotide sequence: TGTGCCAGCAGCCTCTCCGGGACTAGCGGGAGGCAAACCGGGGAGCTGTTTTTT. Looking up the rest from reference TRBV7-3 and TRBJ2-2 gives the full variable domain: GAGVSQTPSNKVTEKGKYVELRCDPISGHTALYWYRQSLGQGPEFLIYFQGTGAADDSGLPNDRFFAVRPEGSVSTLKIQRTERGDSAVYLCASSLSGTSGRQTGELFFGEGSRLTVL.

V is TRBV19 and J is TRBJ1-2; D not resolved. CDR1 LNHDA and CDR2 SQIVND come from the germline V gene (reference sequence). CDR3 length: 14 amino acids. Trimming stripped 3 bases from V and 0 bases from J, with 8 bases between. CDR3 sequence (DNA): TGTGCCAGTAGTATTCGCGGAGCTAACTATGGCTACACCTTC. This codes for CASSIRGANYGYTF.

This clone has ten or more counts. The V and J genes are TRBV7-2 and TRBJ1-1; a possible D gene is TRBD1 (6 bases). The CDR3 runs to 15 residues. The germline gives CDR1 SGHTA, CDR2 FQGNSA. Between the trimmed V and J ends, which lost 1 base and 5 bases, there was a span of 14 bases. The CDR3 loop is CASSLVGRGGTEAFF. CDR3 coding DNA: TGTGCCAGCAGCTTAGTTGGCAGGGGAGGGACTGAAGCTTTCTTT.

This sequence joins TRBV9 and TRBJ2-1; D remains unclear. Germline V CDR1 and CDR2: SGDLS, YYNGEE. V lost 0 bases and J 3 bases, leaving 13 bases between the germline ends. There are 16 residues in the CDR3. The chain's CDR3 is CASSVAAAANYNEQFF. CDR3 bases: TGTGCCAGCAGCGTAGCTGCGGCGGCCAACTACAATGAGCAGTTCTTC. The entire variable domain, with the rest obtained from reference TRBV9 and TRBJ2-1, is as follows: DSGVTQTPKHLITATGQRVTLRCSPRSGDLSVYWYQQSLDQGLQFLIQYYNGEERAKGNILERFSAQQFPDLHSELNLSSLELGDSALYFCASSVAAAANYNEQFFGPGTRLTVL.

In its sample, this clone was seen a few times. J is TRBJ1-5 and V is TRBV28, with 7 bases aligning to TRBD1. This CDR3 has 16 residues. J lost 0 bases, V lost 5 bases, and 7 bases had no gene match. Germline V gene sequence: CDR1 MDHEN, CDR2 SYDVKM. CDR3 region: CASSGHNRGSNQPQHF. CDR3 nucleotides: TGTGCCAGCAGTGGACACAACAGGGGTAGCAATCAGCCCCAGCATTTT. The full variable domain, rest sourced from reference TRBV28 and TRBJ1-5, is DVKVTQSSRYLVKRTGEKVFLECVQDMDHENMFWYRQDPGLGLRLIYFSYDVKMKEKGDIPEGYSVSREKKERFSLILESASTNQTSMYLCASSGHNRGSNQPQHFGDGTRLSIL.

Of note for this clone: The same CDR3 also results from other DNA sequences found in this sample. The chain has TRBV11-2 and TRBJ1-2; TRBD1 aligns across 9 bases. Germline CDR1 reads SGHAT; CDR2 reads FQNNGV. There are 14 residues in the CDR3. V shed 3 bases and J 1 base; nucleotides not matched to a gene: 0. DNA for the CDR3: TGTGCCAGCAGCTTGGGACAGGGTAACTATGGCTACACCTTC. Amino acid sequence: CASSLGQGNYGYTF. Complete variable domain (other parts from reference TRBV11-2 and TRBJ1-2): EAGVAQSPRYKIIEKRQSVAFWCNPISGHATLYWYQQILGQGPKLLIQFQNNGVVDDSQLPKDRFSAERLKGVDSTLKIQPAKLEDSAVYLCASSLGQGNYGYTFGSGTRLTVV.